Listed here are 32 T cell receptor beta chains from one sample, sequenced in a study of early T cells in non-severe SARS-CoV-2 infection. MiXCR, applied by TCRdb to the 5' RACE reads, yields one record per CDR3 protein. Here the sample spans roughly 56,000 distinct CDR3 sequences, about 10% being singletons. The sequenced sample was whole blood. The receptors were gathered from an adult who was a healthcare worker with PCR-confirmed SARS-CoV-2 infection or an uninfected control (not recorded which).

This clonotype came up many times. The V and J genes are TRBV11-2 and TRBJ2-7; tentatively, D is TRBD2 (5 bases). Germline V gene data show CDR1 as SGHAT and CDR2 as FQNNGV. The length of the CDR3 is 14 residues. V was trimmed by 5 bases and J by 3 bases, leaving 14 bases between them. CDR3 bases: TGTGCCAGCAGCCCCAAGATCGGAGGCTACGAGCAGTACTTC. Translating gives CASSPKIGGYEQYF.

V gene TRBV3-1 combines with J gene TRBJ1-6; 10 nucleotides match TRBD1. This CDR3 has 16 residues. V lost 4 bases and J lost 3; bases outside the gene matches: 3. Looked up from germline, CDR1 is LGHDT and CDR2 is YNNKEL (reference sequence). CDR3 in DNA: TGTGCCAGCAGCCGGGGACAGGGGTTCTATAATTCACCCCTCCACTTT. Its protein is CASSRGQGFYNSPLHF.

The chain carries TRBV21-1 and TRBJ2-7; no DNA check was done on the table's D call, TRBD2. TRBV21-1 is annotated as a pseudogene. CDR3 length: 17 amino acids. In DNA form, the CDR3 reads TGTGCCAGCAGCAAGCCGCTCTGGGTAGCGGTTACCTACGAGCAGTACTTC. Translating it yields CASSKPLWVAVTYEQYF.

CDR3 region: CASSLAPSSSGRGNEQFF. Written as DNA, the CDR3 is TGTGCCAGCAGCTTAGCCCCGTCGTCTAGCGGGAGGGGCAATGAGCAGTTCTTC. V usage is TRBV7-2 and J usage is TRBJ2-1, with 12 positions matching TRBD2. The CDR3 extends over 18 amino acids. Germline V gene data show CDR1 as SGHTA and CDR2 as FQGNSA. Germline trimming cut 0 bases from V and 6 bases from J; bases unmatched to any gene: 9.

This clonotype was found a few times. This chain links TRBV7-9 with TRBJ1-1, with D possibly being TRBD1 (6 bases). The CDR3 totals 14 residues. Trimming stripped 1 base from V and 7 bases from J, with 13 bases between. Per germline, CDR1 SEHNR and CDR2 FQNEAQ (reference sequence). The CDR3 nucleotides read TGTGCCAGCAGCTTAGTGGGGGGCGGCGTTGAAGCTTTCTTT. It encodes CASSLVGGGVEAFF.

The chain employs TRBV20-1 and TRBJ2-3, with 11 bases identical to TRBD2. V was clipped by 2 bases and J by 5 bases; unmatched bases: 6. This CDR3 comprises 15 residues. Per germline, CDR1 DFQATT and CDR2 SNEGSKA (reference sequence). Here the CDR3 reads CSARTSGRPEDTQYF. The CDR3 region has the DNA TGCAGTGCTAGAACTAGCGGGAGACCGGAAGATACGCAGTATTTT.

The CDR3 nucleotides read TGTGCCAGCAGCTCAACAGGGCCCGCGTCCGGGGAGCTGTTTTTT. It encodes CASSSTGPASGELFF. The genes are TRBV7-3 and TRBJ2-2; possibly TRBD1 for D (6 bases). Germline assignment: CDR1 SGHTA and CDR2 FQGTGA. V was pared by 4 bases and J by 6 bases, with 15 bases between. The CDR3 runs 15 residues.

J is TRBJ1-2 and V is TRBV11-2, with D tentatively TRBD1 (6 bases). CDR3 length: 14 amino acids. Germline-derived CDR1 and CDR2 are SGHAT and FQNNGV. The V gene lost 1 base and the J gene lost 1 base, with 7 bases spanning the gap. The CDR3 loop is CASSLGGGNYGYTF. In DNA form, the CDR3 reads TGTGCCAGCAGCTTAGGAGGGGGTAACTATGGCTACACCTTC.

This clonotype was counted many times. The chain has TRBV7-9 and TRBJ2-7; the match to TRBD2 covers 8 bases. V shed 4 bases, J shed 0 bases, and the junction held 5 bases outside the gene matches. This CDR3 region has 15 residues. The germline CDR1 and CDR2 sequences are SEHNR and FQNEAQ (reference sequence). The CDR3 DNA reads TGTGCCAGCAGCTCGCGGCGGGGGGCCTCCTACGAGCAGTACTTC. Its protein is CASSSRRGASYEQYF. The whole variable domain, filled in from reference TRBV7-9 and TRBJ2-7, reads DTGVSQNPRHKITKRGQNVTFRCDPISEHNRLYWYRQTLGQGPEFLTYFQNEAQLEKSRLLSDRFSAERPKGSFSTLEIQRTEQGDSAMYLCASSSRRGASYEQYFGPGTRLTVT.

This clonotype was recorded at least ten times. V usage is TRBV6-2 or TRBV6-3 and J usage is TRBJ2-2; D might be TRBD2 (5 bases). With 6 bases removed from V and 3 bases from J, the gap between germline ends came to 11 bases. This CDR3 is built from 14 residues. From germline, CDR1 is MNHEY and CDR2 SVGEGT. The CDR3: CASSRHGDTGELFF. DNA of the CDR3: TGTGCCAGCAGCAGGCACGGGGACACCGGGGAGCTGTTTTTT.

This clonotype appeared a few times. This chain uses TRBV7-2 with TRBJ2-1; 9 bases match TRBD2. This CDR3 has 15 residues. Trimming took 2 bases from V and 9 from J; bases not matched to a gene: 8. Germline-derived CDR1 and CDR2 are SGHTA and FQGNSA. In DNA form, the CDR3 reads TGTGCCAGCAGCTTAAGGCGGGAGGGCCAGGGTGAGCAGTTCTTC. Translation: CASSLRREGQGEQFF. Supplemented by reference TRBV7-2 and TRBJ2-1, the full variable domain reads GAGVSQSPSNKVTEKGKDVELRCDPISGHTALYWYRQSLGQGLEFLIYFQGNSAPDKSGLPSDRFSAERTGGSVSTLTIQRTQQEDSAVYLCASSLRREGQGEQFFGPGTRLTVL.

This clonotype has more than one count but fewer than ten. The chain has TRBV7-2 and TRBJ2-1; 10 bases are a match to TRBD2. Germline values: CDR1 SGHTA, CDR2 FQGNSA. The CDR3 is made up of 16 amino acids. V lost 5 bases and J lost 8; bases outside the gene matches: 12. This CDR3 is CASSDRPGLALYEQFF. The DNA for the CDR3 is TGTGCCAGCAGCGACAGACCGGGACTAGCGCTTTATGAGCAGTTCTTC. Combining the CDR3 with reference TRBV7-2 and TRBJ2-1 gives the whole variable domain GAGVSQSPSNKVTEKGKDVELRCDPISGHTALYWYRQSLGQGLEFLIYFQGNSAPDKSGLPSDRFSAERTGGSVSTLTIQRTQQEDSAVYLCASSDRPGLALYEQFFGPGTRLTVL.

This clonotype was seen only a few times. This chain uses TRBV7-2 with TRBJ1-2; TRBD1 matches at 8 bases. The CDR3 loop spans 13 amino acids. CDR1 and CDR2 from the germline V gene are SGHTA and FQGNSA. J was trimmed by 2 bases and V by 5 bases; bases with no gene match: 1. The CDR3 region has the DNA TGTGCCAGCAGCCGGGACAGGAACTATGGCTACACCTTC. Translation gives CASSRDRNYGYTF.

This clonotype was observed a handful of times. In nucleotides, the CDR3 is TGTGCCAGCAGTTTAGGGGACAGTCGTCTTGAGCAGTACTTC. Its protein product is CASSLGDSRLEQYF. This chain uses TRBV27 with TRBJ2-7; 7 positions agree with TRBD1. From germline, CDR1 is MNHEY and CDR2 SMNVEV (reference sequence). The V and J ends lost 2 bases and 7 bases, in that order; junction bases with no gene match: 8. The CDR3 is 14 residues long.

The V call is TRBV6-1, the J call TRBJ2-1; D may match TRBD1 or TRBD2 (5 bases each). From germline, CDR1 is MNHNS and CDR2 SASEGT. V was clipped by 1 base and J by 5 bases, with 12 bases between them. The CDR3 runs 15 residues. The CDR3 bases are TGTGCCAGCAGTGAAGATGGGGGAGAGGACAATGAGCAGTTCTTC. It codes for CASSEDGGEDNEQFF.

The chain has TRBV4-3 and TRBJ2-1; the match to TRBD2 covers 14 bases. The CDR3 covers 15 residues. V shed 5 bases, J shed 10 bases, and the junction held 7 bases outside the gene matches. Germline CDR1 reads LGHNA; CDR2 reads YSLEER. The CDR3 DNA follows: TGCGCCAGCAGCAAAGGGACTAGCGGGAGAAGAGAGCAGTTCTTC. This sequence encodes CASSKGTSGRREQFF.

In its sample, this clonotype was seen many times. The chain uses TRBV12-3 or TRBV12-4 and TRBJ1-2, with D unclear. Trimming stripped 3 bases from V and 8 bases from J, with 7 bases between. This CDR3 is built from 11 residues. The CDR3 protein is CASSFGSGYTF. CDR3 DNA: TGTGCCAGCAGTTTTGGTTCAGGCTACACCTTC.

This clonotype has a handful of counts. V usage is TRBV2 and J usage is TRBJ2-7, with a tentative D call TRBD1 (7 bases). The germline gives CDR1 SNHLY, CDR2 FYNNEI. Trimming removed 2 bases at V and 4 bases at J, with 12 bases between. CDR3 length equals 14 residues. The CDR3 region is CASSESAGGYEQYF. DNA of the CDR3: TGTGCCAGCAGTGAATCCGCAGGGGGGTACGAGCAGTACTTC.

This clonotype was found a few times. This chain links TRBV20-1 with TRBJ2-7; D not certain. Germline V gives CDR1 DFQATT, CDR2 SNEGSKA (reference sequence). V was pared by 0 bases and J by 2 bases, with 14 bases between. The CDR3 spans 15 residues. The CDR3: CSARDNAGLTYEQYF. In nucleotides, the CDR3 is TGCAGTGCTAGAGATAACGCCGGTCTTACCTACGAGCAGTACTTC.

The chain is built from TRBV29-1 and TRBJ1-3; 11 bases are shared with TRBD1. V lost 7 bases, J lost 2 bases, and 4 bases stayed unmatched. The CDR3 runs 14 residues. Germline V CDR1 and CDR2: SQVTM, ANQGSEA. CDR3: CSAWTGGAGNTIYF. Written as DNA, the CDR3 is TGCAGCGCCTGGACAGGGGGCGCTGGAAACACCATATATTTT. The full variable domain, completed using reference TRBV29-1 and TRBJ1-3, is SAVISQKPSRDICQRGTSLTIQCQVDSQVTMMFWYRQQPGQSLTLIATANQGSEATYESGFVIDKFPISRPNLTFSTLTVSNMSPEDSSIYLCSAWTGGAGNTIYFGEGSWLTVV.

This clonotype was counted many times. The chain joins TRBV20-1 to TRBJ2-7, with 8 bases fitting TRBD2. Germline CDR1 reads DFQATT; CDR2 reads SNEGSKA (reference sequence). Germline trimming cut 3 bases from V and 1 base from J; bases unmatched to any gene: 8. The CDR3 has 15 residues. The CDR3 spells CSASLLTSESYEQYF. The CDR3 DNA sequence: TGCAGTGCTAGCCTACTGACTAGCGAGTCCTACGAGCAGTACTTC.

The table lists this clonotype with a few counts. The CDR3 coding sequence is TGCAGTGCCCCAGGGGGACGGACGAACACTGAAGCTTTCTTT. It yields the protein CSAPGGRTNTEAFF. The rearrangement joins TRBV20-1 to TRBJ1-1; 7 bases align to TRBD1. The germline gives CDR1 DFQATT, CDR2 SNEGSKA (reference sequence). V lost 6 bases, J lost 1 base, and 8 bases stayed unmatched. The CDR3 sequence is 14 residues long.

This clonotype was counted many times. The rearrangement joins TRBV7-2 to TRBJ2-2; D is perhaps TRBD2 (6 bases). This CDR3 is 16 amino acids long. Trimming stripped 8 bases from V and 2 bases from J, with 18 bases between. In germline, CDR1 is SGHTA, CDR2 FQGNSA. The CDR3 loop is CASPPGWGLNTGELFF. The CDR3 DNA reads as TGTGCCAGCCCCCCCGGGTGGGGACTTAACACCGGGGAGCTGTTTTTT.

The rearrangement uses TRBV12-3 or TRBV12-4 and TRBJ1-4; no clear D gene. The CDR3 covers 15 residues. V was pared by 0 bases and J by 0 bases, with 5 bases between. DNA for the CDR3: TGTGCCAGCAGTTTAGCCTCCCCAACTAATGAAAAACTGTTTTTT. Translation: CASSLASPTNEKLFF.

The chain has TRBV4-2 and TRBJ2-3; 12 bases match TRBD1. Per germline, CDR1 LGHNA and CDR2 YNFKEQ. Unmatched junction bases numbered 6, after V lost 3 bases and J lost 2 bases. The CDR3 sequence is 17 residues long. In DNA form, the CDR3 reads TGTGCCAGCAGCCAGGGGGGGGACAGGGGGCTCACAGATACGCAGTATTTT. Amino acids: CASSQGGDRGLTDTQYF.

This clonotype has ten or more counts. As DNA, the CDR3 is TGTGCCAGCAGCCCCCATCCCCTCAGCTCTGGAAACACCATATATTTT. Its protein is CASSPHPLSSGNTIYF. This chain joins TRBV7-3 and TRBJ1-3; no firm D call. V was cut by 5 bases and J by 0 bases, with 14 bases left in between. In germline, CDR1 is SGHTA, CDR2 FQGTGA. The length of the CDR3 is 16 residues.

This clonotype was found a few times. The rearrangement uses TRBV9 and TRBJ1-2; D not resolved. The CDR3 runs 12 residues. V dropped 2 bases and J dropped 3 bases, with 5 bases sitting between them. In germline, CDR1 is SGDLS, CDR2 YYNGEE. CDR3 bases: TGTGCCAGCAGCGTTCCCCACTATGGCTACACCTTC. This codes for CASSVPHYGYTF.

This clonotype was seen repeatedly, ten times or more. This chain connects TRBV7-3 to TRBJ2-6, with 12 bases lining up with TRBD1. Trimming at V came to 5 bases and at J to 9 bases, leaving 11 bases not matched to a gene. The germline V gene encodes CDR1 SGHTA and CDR2 FQGTGA. The CDR3 is 17 residues long. As DNA, the CDR3 is TGTGCCAGCAGCCCGGGGACAGGGGGCTTTATCGGCAACGTCCTGACTTTC. Its translation: CASSPGTGGFIGNVLTF.

This clonotype was recorded a few times. The chain combines TRBV7-6 with TRBJ2-3, with TRBD2 matching 9 bases. CDR3 length: 18 amino acids. In germline, CDR1 is SGHVS, CDR2 FNYEAQ. V was pared by 3 bases and J by 4 bases, with 14 bases of the junction left unmatched. The CDR3 DNA reads TGTGCCAGCAGCTTCTCCGGTGGGCTAGCGGGGAACGCAGATACGCAGTATTTT. Protein product: CASSFSGGLAGNADTQYF.

This clonotype was observed a few times. The chain recombines TRBV2 with TRBJ2-7; tentative D call: TRBD2 (6 bases). Germline V CDR1 and CDR2: SNHLY, FYNNEI. CDR3 length: 13 residues. Trimming cost V 5 bases and J 12 bases, with 20 bases left between them. Here the CDR3 reads CASSLRRDFLRYF. The CDR3 nucleotides read TGTGCCAGCAGTTTAAGACGGGACTTCTTGCGGTACTTC.

The rearrangement uses TRBV4-1 and TRBJ2-7, with 9 nucleotides matching TRBD2. After removal of 4 bases from V and 7 bases from J, the junction contained 11 bases not matched to a gene. Germline V gene sequence: CDR1 MGHRA, CDR2 YSYEKL. The CDR3 consists of 15 residues. CDR3 sequence (DNA): TGCGCCAGCAGCCGCTCATTAGCGGGAGCGGGGGAGCAGTACTTC. It codes for CASSRSLAGAGEQYF.

This chain joins TRBV6-2 or TRBV6-3 and TRBJ2-7; D ambiguous. CDR1 and CDR2 from the germline V gene are MNHEY and SVGEGT. The CDR3 contains 12 residues. The V and J ends lost 0 bases and 7 bases respectively, with 7 bases between them. The CDR3 protein is CASSYSNQEQYF. CDR3 nucleotides: TGTGCCAGCAGTTACTCGAATCAGGAGCAGTACTTC.